The 32 T cell receptor beta chains in this list originate from one sample, sequenced in a study of CD8+CD57+ T cells in acquired aplastic anemia. CD8+CD57+ cell expansion had been shown by flow cytometry in patients chosen for sequencing. Using genomic DNA as the template, TCR beta VDJ and CDR3 profiling was carried out. Each CDR3 protein is one row after TCRdb ran MiXCR on the reads. The sample gives approximately 470,000 distinct CDR3 sequences, under 40% of which show up once; less than 0.85% is in the top ten. The material sequenced was sorted CD4+, CD8+, or CD8+CD57+ T cells (not recorded which) from PBMCs. These receptors were collected from a human donor with aplastic anemia.

The V call is TRBV12-3 or TRBV12-4, the J call TRBJ2-3; 8 bases are a match to TRBD2. The CDR3 totals 16 residues. After removal of 3 bases from V and 3 bases from J, the junction contained 8 bases not matched to a gene. CDR3 region: CASSFIGTSVTDTQYF. DNA of the CDR3: TGTGCCAGCAGTTTCATAGGGACTAGTGTGACAGATACGCAGTATTTT.

This clonotype was picked up many times. The chain carries TRBV29-1 and TRBJ1-1, with 7 bases identical to TRBD1. CDR3 size: 16 residues. With 3 bases clipped from V and 0 bases from J, the junction kept 10 bases outside the gene matches. Per the germline V gene, CDR1 is SQVTM and CDR2 is ANQGSEA. CDR3 loop: CSVDMSTGVMNTEAFF. The CDR3 bases are TGCAGCGTTGATATGTCTACAGGGGTCATGAACACTGAAGCTTTCTTT. Full variable domain (rest looked up from reference TRBV29-1 and TRBJ1-1): SAVISQKPSRDICQRGTSLTIQCQVDSQVTMMFWYRQQPGQSLTLIATANQGSEATYESGFVIDKFPISRPNLTFSTLTVSNMSPEDSSIYLCSVDMSTGVMNTEAFFGQGTRLTVV.

This clonotype was seen ten or more times. The chain links TRBV29-1 to TRBJ1-1; D is uncertain. V gave up 0 bases and J gave up 6 bases, with 11 bases separating them. The germline V gene has CDR1 SQVTM and CDR2 ANQGSEA. The CDR3 has 13 amino acids. CDR3 in amino acids: CSVEDRPGAEAFF. The CDR3 DNA sequence: TGCAGCGTTGAAGATCGGCCCGGCGCTGAAGCTTTCTTT.

This rearrangement joins TRBV6-1 to TRBJ1-5; D is ambiguous. CDR1 is MNHNS, CDR2 SASEGT, per germline. Trimming pared 1 base from V and 0 bases from J, leaving 13 bases between. This CDR3 comprises 17 residues. CDR3 protein: CASSEEIPKYSNQPQHF. The CDR3 coding sequence is TGTGCCAGCAGTGAAGAAATCCCAAAATATAGCAATCAGCCCCAGCATTTT.

This clonotype was seen more than once but under ten times. The rearrangement uses TRBV11-2 and TRBJ2-7; 11 nucleotides match TRBD1. From germline, CDR1 is SGHAT and CDR2 FQNNGV. V was clipped by 5 bases and J by 4 bases; unmatched bases: 10. The length of the CDR3 is 16 residues. The CDR3 sequence: CASSPSSDRGRYEQYF. CDR3 nucleotide sequence: TGTGCCAGCAGCCCAAGTTCGGACAGGGGGCGATACGAGCAGTACTTC.

This clonotype has at least ten counts. The gene calls are TRBV19 and TRBJ2-5, with unresolved D. Trimming took 3 bases from V and 5 from J, leaving 10 bases between them. CDR1 and CDR2 (germline): LNHDA, SQIVND (reference sequence). CDR3 length: 13 amino acids. CDR3: CASSIVGLETQYF. CDR3 nucleotide sequence: TGTGCCAGTAGTATCGTGGGTTTGGAGACCCAGTACTTC.

Worth noting for this clonotype: The junction and the germline gene differ at one end; a read error may be behind it. The gene calls are TRBV24-1 and TRBJ2-7; a possible D gene is TRBD2 (5 bases). CDR1 is KGHDR, CDR2 SFDVKD, per germline. CDR3 length: 16 amino acids. CDR3 coding DNA: TGTGCCTCCAGTGATTTAGGGAGTGTATTTTCCTACGAGCAGTACTTC. Its translation: CASSDLGSVFSYEQYF.

This clonotype occurred many times. This sequence joins TRBV24-1 and TRBJ2-1; D is possibly TRBD1 (6 bases). Germline-derived CDR1 and CDR2 are KGHDR and SFDVKD. V lost 7 bases and J 3 bases, leaving 15 bases between the germline ends. The CDR3 is 15 amino acids. This chain's CDR3 is CATSSSRGFYNEQFF. The CDR3 nucleotides are TGTGCCACCAGCTCAAGCAGGGGTTTCTACAATGAGCAGTTCTTC.

V gene TRBV5-1 combines with J gene TRBJ2-5, with D possibly being TRBD1 (6 bases). The germline V gene encodes CDR1 SGHRS and CDR2 YFSETQ. The CDR3 consists of 14 residues. Trimming took off 4 bases at V and 4 bases at J, with 14 bases between the two ends. CDR3 nucleotide sequence: TGCGCCAGCAGCCCCGCCGGACAGAGAGAGACCCAGTACTTC. Its protein is CASSPAGQRETQYF.

This clonotype was observed a single time. In nucleotides, the CDR3 is TGTGCCAGTAGTAACGGGCCTAACTATGGCTACACCTTC. This sequence encodes CASSNGPNYGYTF. The chain combines TRBV19 with TRBJ1-2; D gene unclear. V was trimmed by 4 bases and J by 0 bases, leaving 6 bases between them. The germline CDR1 and CDR2 sequences are LNHDA and SQIVND (reference sequence). The CDR3 spans 13 residues.

At least ten counts were recorded for this clonotype. The chain employs TRBV7-2 and TRBJ1-5, with D possibly matching TRBD1 (6 bases). Between the trimmed V and J ends, which lost 8 bases and 3 bases, there was a span of 11 bases. The germline V gene has CDR1 SGHTA and CDR2 FQGNSA. This CDR3 has 13 residues. The CDR3 protein is CASARGSNQPQHF. The CDR3 DNA is TGTGCCAGCGCCAGGGGATCCAATCAGCCCCAGCATTTT.

This clonotype has only a few counts. V usage is TRBV13 and J usage is TRBJ2-1; tentative D call: TRBD2 (6 bases). The CDR3 extends over 15 amino acids. Germline V gene sequence: CDR1 PRHDT, CDR2 FYEKMQ (reference sequence). V lost 3 bases and J 6 bases, leaving 15 bases between the germline ends. CDR3 DNA sequence: TGTGCCAGCAGCTTTAAACTAGCCGGCAGCAATGAGCAGTTCTTC. Translating gives CASSFKLAGSNEQFF.

Concerning this clonotype: A read error may explain this, as a much larger clone is one base away. This CDR3 is missing its conserved last phenylalanine or tryptophan, likely due to a read error. The chain couples TRBV9 to TRBJ2-7, with D possibly matching TRBD2 (5 bases). Germline V gives CDR1 SGDLS, CDR2 YYNGEE. V shed 4 bases and J shed 6 bases, with 8 bases lying between them. The CDR3 is 11 residues long. The CDR3 spells CASSQRGEQYS. In nucleotides, the CDR3 is TGTGCCAGCAGCCAACGGGGCGAGCAGTACTCC.

The gene calls are TRBV27 and TRBJ2-2; D may be TRBD1 (7 bases). Germline values: CDR1 MNHEY, CDR2 SMNVEV (reference sequence). The CDR3 length is 15 residues. The V end was cut by 4 bases, the J end by 6 bases, with 15 bases between. The CDR3 loop reads CASSYLGRGAGELFF. The CDR3 DNA reads TGTGCCAGCAGTTATTTGGGCAGGGGGGCCGGGGAGCTGTTTTTT.

In this sample, this clonotype turned up a few times. The chain uses TRBV24-1 and TRBJ2-1, with 7 bases aligning to TRBD2. Trimming removed 3 bases from V and 4 bases from J; junction bases left unmatched: 14. This CDR3 has 18 residues. Germline V gene sequence: CDR1 KGHDR, CDR2 SFDVKD. The CDR3 DNA sequence: TGTGCCACCAGTGATACCTACGGGGGGACTCGGACGTACAATGAGCAGTTCTTC. This gives the protein CATSDTYGGTRTYNEQFF.

Turning to this clonotype: This sequence may be a read error, since a much larger clone differs from it by one base. The rearrangement joins TRBV2 to TRBJ1-5, with no clear D. Trimming pared 2 bases from V and 4 bases from J, leaving 15 bases between. This CDR3 region has 16 residues. Germline-derived CDR1 and CDR2 are SNHLY and FYNNEI. CDR3 coding DNA: TGTGCCAGCAGTGAATCCAGTCGGGCCCTTAATCAGCCCCAGCATTTT. Translating gives CASSESSRALNQPQHF. Full variable domain (outside the CDR3, taken from reference TRBV2 and TRBJ1-5): EPEVTQTPSHQVTQMGQEVILRCVPISNHLYFYWYRQILGQKVEFLVSFYNNEISEKSEIFDDQFSVERPDGSNFTLKIRSTKLEDSAMYFCASSESSRALNQPQHFGDGTRLSIL.

The chain combines TRBV20-1 with TRBJ2-2; D is ambiguous. Germline V gives CDR1 DFQATT, CDR2 SNEGSKA (reference sequence). The CDR3 runs 16 residues. V lost 0 bases and J lost 4, with 15 bases in between. CDR3 loop: CSARDSGHRSTGELFF. DNA for the CDR3: TGCAGTGCTAGAGATAGTGGGCACCGAAGCACCGGGGAGCTGTTTTTT.

V and J are TRBV7-9 and TRBJ1-1; D not certain. Trimming removed 1 base from V and 1 base from J, with 7 bases in between. This CDR3 comprises 14 residues. Germline V gives CDR1 SEHNR, CDR2 FQNEAQ (reference sequence). The CDR3 region is CASSLGRPNTEAFF. Here the CDR3 DNA reads TGTGCCAGCAGCTTAGGACGTCCGAACACTGAAGCTTTCTTT.

The chain couples TRBV11-1 to TRBJ1-3, with D perhaps TRBD1 (5 bases). Germline V CDR1 and CDR2: SGHAT, FQDESV (reference sequence). Trimming removed 3 bases from V and 1 base from J, with 13 bases in between. The CDR3 covers 16 residues. The CDR3 loop reads CASSFSRESSGNTIYF. The CDR3 DNA sequence: TGTGCCAGCAGCTTTAGCAGGGAATCGTCTGGAAACACCATATATTTT.

This clonotype was counted between two and nine times. The rearrangement links TRBV10-1 to TRBJ1-1; D unresolved. Trimming took off 7 bases at V and 3 bases at J, with 9 bases between the two ends. CDR1 WNHNN and CDR2 SYGVQD come from the germline V gene (reference sequence). This CDR3 comprises 12 residues. Here the CDR3 reads CASTSEDTEAFF. DNA of the CDR3: TGCGCCAGCACCAGTGAAGACACTGAAGCTTTCTTT.

In its sample, this clonotype was seen a few times. The chain joins TRBV6-1 to TRBJ1-2, with D possibly matching TRBD1 (6 bases). The germline gives CDR1 MNHNS, CDR2 SASEGT. V lost 7 bases and J 4 bases, leaving 10 bases between the germline ends. This CDR3 contains 12 residues. CDR3 bases: TGTGCCAGCACCCAGGGGACCTATGGCTACACCTTC. Its translation is CASTQGTYGYTF.

This chain uses TRBV29-1 with TRBJ2-1; D is unclear. The length of the CDR3 is 14 residues. The V and J ends lost 0 bases and 4 bases respectively, with 10 bases between them. The germline V gene encodes CDR1 SQVTM and CDR2 ANQGSEA. In DNA, the CDR3 is TGCAGCGTTGAAGACACAGTGAAGTACAATGAGCAGTTCTTC. Protein: CSVEDTVKYNEQFF.

The chain joins TRBV19 to TRBJ1-5; tentatively, D is TRBD1 (5 bases). Germline V gene lookup returns CDR1 LNHDA and CDR2 SQIVND (reference sequence). This CDR3 has 13 residues. CDR3 protein: CARSGAGNQPQHF. As DNA, the CDR3 is TGTGCTAGAAGTGGGGCCGGCAATCAGCCCCAGCATTTT.

In its sample, this clonotype was seen many times. The junction does not match germline at one end; this may be a read error. The J gene is TRBJ2-7, the V gene TRBV19; D possibly corresponds to TRBD1 (5 bases). CDR3 length equals 14 residues. CDR1 is LNHDA, CDR2 SQIVND, per germline (reference sequence). The CDR3 nucleotides are TGTGCCAGTAGTATAGTCGCAGGGAAGTACGGGCAGTACTTC. Amino acids: CASSIVAGKYGQYF.

This clonotype showed up many times. The rearrangement joins TRBV10-3 to TRBJ2-1, with a possible D match to TRBD2 (5 bases). The V end lost 6 bases, the J end lost 0 bases, and 15 bases lay between the germline ends. The CDR3 contains 16 residues. The germline V gene encodes CDR1 ENHRY and CDR2 SYGVKD. This CDR3 reads CAIRATRESSYNEQFF. The CDR3 region has the DNA TGTGCCATCAGGGCAACTAGAGAAAGCTCCTACAATGAGCAGTTCTTC.

The rearrangement joins TRBV9 to TRBJ1-1; D may be TRBD1 (5 bases). CDR1 is SGDLS, CDR2 YYNGEE, per germline. The CDR3 contains 13 residues. V lost 6 bases, J lost 0 bases, and 9 bases lay in between. This CDR3 is CASKRGLNTEAFF. The CDR3 DNA is TGTGCCAGCAAGAGGGGCCTGAACACTGAAGCTTTCTTT.

This clonotype was detected many times. The V and J genes are TRBV20-1 and TRBJ2-7; 9 bases line up with TRBD2. The CDR3 sequence is 13 residues long. Germline V gene sequence: CDR1 DFQATT, CDR2 SNEGSKA (reference sequence). J was trimmed by 3 bases and V by 8 bases; bases with no gene match: 8. CDR3 nucleotides: TGCAGTTGTGTGGCGGGAGGGGACTACGAGCAGTACTTC. Its protein is CSCVAGGDYEQYF.

This clonotype was counted only a few times. The chain recombines TRBV2 with TRBJ2-1; 12 bases line up with TRBD2. The junction had 11 bases not matched to a gene; V was cut back by 7 bases and J by 10 bases. The CDR3 loop spans 15 amino acids. Germline loops: CDR1 SNHLY, CDR2 FYNNEI. The CDR3 loop is CASTGRTSGKREQFF. The CDR3 DNA is TGTGCCAGCACCGGAAGGACTAGCGGGAAGAGGGAGCAGTTCTTC. The entire variable domain, with the rest obtained from reference TRBV2 and TRBJ2-1, is as follows: EPEVTQTPSHQVTQMGQEVILRCVPISNHLYFYWYRQILGQKVEFLVSFYNNEISEKSEIFDDQFSVERPDGSNFTLKIRSTKLEDSAMYFCASTGRTSGKREQFFGPGTRLTVL.

This chain joins TRBV10-1 and TRBJ2-7, with 7 positions matching TRBD1. Trimming took 8 bases from V and 1 from J; bases not matched to a gene: 11. The CDR3 length is 15 residues. Per germline, CDR1 WNHNN and CDR2 SYGVQD (reference sequence). Here the CDR3 reads CASSSSQGISYEQYF. CDR3 coding DNA: TGCGCCAGCTCCAGCTCACAGGGGATTTCCTACGAGCAGTACTTC.

This clonotype was picked up many times. The J gene is TRBJ2-3, the V gene TRBV24-1; a possible D gene is TRBD2 (5 bases). Trimming took off 0 bases at V and 9 bases at J, with 6 bases between the two ends. CDR3 length: 12 residues. CDR1 is KGHDR, CDR2 SFDVKD, per germline. This CDR3 reads CATSDLRGTQYF. CDR3 in DNA: TGTGCCACCAGTGATTTGCGGGGAACGCAGTATTTT.

There are many counts of this clonotype. CDR3 amino acids: CASSRVAGAYEQYF. CDR3 nucleotides: TGTGCCAGCAGCCGAGTAGCGGGGGCCTACGAGCAGTACTTC. V and J are TRBV13 and TRBJ2-7, with TRBD2 matching 9 bases. The CDR3 sequence is 14 residues long. The trim removed 5 bases at V and 2 bases at J, leaving 4 bases unmatched. Per the germline V gene, CDR1 is PRHDT and CDR2 is FYEKMQ (reference sequence). The whole variable domain, remainder taken from reference TRBV13 and TRBJ2-7, is AAGVIQSPRHLIKEKRETATLKCYPIPRHDTVYWYQQGPGQDPQFLISFYEKMQSDKGSIPDRFSAQQFSDYHSELNMSSLELGDSALYFCASSRVAGAYEQYFGPGTRLTVT.

This chain connects TRBV12-3 or TRBV12-4 to TRBJ2-1; 9 positions match TRBD2. CDR3 length equals 16 residues. The V and J ends lost 3 bases and 9 bases, in that order; junction bases with no gene match: 12. The CDR3 bases are TGTGCCAGCAGTTTTCCGGGACTAGCCAACTTGGGTGAGCAGTTCTTC. It encodes CASSFPGLANLGEQFF.